These 22 T cell receptor beta chains were all obtained from the same sample, sequenced in a study of PD-1 blockade in classical Hodgkin lymphoma. Time point given: cycle 4 day 1 (C4D1), after 6 weeks of nivolumab. Exposure to brentuximab vedotin varied, and each patient had relapsed following autologous stem cell transplantation. Some clones are missing from TCRdb's copy, which holds only in-frame ones; the method was immunoSEQ multiplex PCR. Here the sample spans approximately 90,000 clones, approximately 86% being singletons. Sample: peripheral blood mononuclear cells (PBMCs), taken before the fourth cycle of nivolumab. Receptors originate from a human donor with classical Hodgkin lymphoma.

The rearrangement uses TRBV4-2 and TRBJ2-5; 12 nucleotides match TRBD2. Germline V gene sequence: CDR1 LGHNA, CDR2 YNFKEQ. The CDR3 sequence is 18 residues long. The V segment lost 2 bases and the J segment 0 bases; nucleotides outside the gene matches: 7. The CDR3 DNA reads TGTGCCAGCAGCCAAAGGGCTAGCGGGAGGGGGGACCAAGAGACCCAGTACTTC. It translates to CASSQRASGRGDQETQYF.

The chain employs TRBV5-1 and TRBJ2-7, with D unclear. Trimming took 0 bases from V and 0 from J, leaving 7 bases between them. The CDR3 spans 14 residues. The V gene's germline CDR1 is SGHRS and CDR2 YFSETQ. The CDR3 DNA is TGCGCCAGCAGCTTGGGCAGGAGCTCCTACGAGCAGTACTTC. Translation: CASSLGRSSYEQYF. Based on the CDR3 plus reference TRBV5-1 and TRBJ2-7, the full variable domain is KAGVTQTPRYLIKTRGQQVTLSCSPISGHRSVSWYQQTPGQGLQFLFEYFSETQRNKGNFPGRFSGRQFSNSRSEMNVSTLELGDSALYLCASSLGRSSYEQYFGPGTRLTVT.

V gene TRBV11-3 combines with J gene TRBJ2-2; D not resolved. Between the trimmed V and J ends, which lost 5 bases and 2 bases, there was a span of 6 bases. Looked up from germline, CDR1 is SGHNT and CDR2 is YENEEA. This CDR3 contains 13 residues. In DNA, the CDR3 is TGTGCCAGCAGCCCCCGTAACACCGGGGAGCTGTTTTTT. Translation gives CASSPRNTGELFF.

The chain couples TRBV19 to TRBJ2-1; TRBD1 is a possible D gene (6 bases). Trimming took off 4 bases at V and 5 bases at J, with 12 bases between the two ends. Germline assignment: CDR1 LNHDA and CDR2 SQIVND (reference sequence). This CDR3 is 14 amino acids long. DNA of the CDR3: TGTGCCAGTAGTAGAAGGGGGAGAGACAATGAGCAGTTCTTC. This codes for CASSRRGRDNEQFF.

This chain uses TRBV18 with TRBJ2-1; TRBD2 matches at 7 bases. Germline CDR1 and CDR2: KGHSH and LQKENI. The CDR3 length is 15 residues. V was clipped by 0 bases and J by 7 bases; unmatched bases: 6. The CDR3 here is CASSPPTTGGNEQFF. CDR3 nucleotide sequence: TGTGCCAGCTCACCACCCACGACCGGGGGGAATGAGCAGTTCTTC.

The J gene is TRBJ2-4, the V gene TRBV2; D unresolved. V dropped 4 bases and J dropped 6 bases, with 16 bases sitting between them. The CDR3 sequence is 15 residues long. Germline V gives CDR1 SNHLY, CDR2 FYNNEI. This CDR3 is CASSGVGWGRNIQYF. DNA of the CDR3: TGTGCCAGCAGTGGAGTGGGTTGGGGTAGAAACATTCAGTACTTC.

The chain has TRBV5-6 and TRBJ1-3, with unresolved D. In germline, CDR1 is SGHDT, CDR2 YYEEEE. V was shortened by 1 base and J by 1 base, with 6 bases between the two germline ends. CDR3 size: 14 residues. CDR3 sequence reads: CASSLKGSGNTIYF. Written as DNA, the CDR3 is TGTGCCAGCAGCTTGAAGGGTTCTGGAAACACCATATATTTT.

This sequence joins TRBV9 and TRBJ2-4; the match to TRBD1 covers 7 bases. The CDR3 runs to 15 residues. V lost 3 bases to trimming and J lost 3 bases; unmatched junction nucleotides: 6. Germline assignment: CDR1 SGDLS and CDR2 YYNGEE. The CDR3 here is CASSATGTVKNIQYF. CDR3 DNA: TGTGCCAGCAGCGCTACCGGGACAGTCAAAAACATTCAGTACTTC. Looking up the rest from reference TRBV9 and TRBJ2-4 gives the full variable domain: DSGVTQTPKHLITATGQRVTLRCSPRSGDLSVYWYQQSLDQGLQFLIQYYNGEERAKGNILERFSAQQFPDLHSELNLSSLELGDSALYFCASSATGTVKNIQYFGAGTRLSVL.

V and J are TRBV6-5 and TRBJ2-7; unclear D gene. Germline V gene lookup returns CDR1 MNHEY and CDR2 SVGAGI. The length of the CDR3 is 12 residues. Trimming shortened V by 4 bases and J by 1 base, and 5 bases separated the two germline ends. The CDR3 region is CASSSGSYEQYF. In DNA form, the CDR3 reads TGTGCCAGCAGTTCCGGTTCCTACGAGCAGTACTTC.

A few counts support this clone. The chain combines TRBV5-4 with TRBJ2-5; D is unclear. The CDR3 runs 15 residues. The germline V gene has CDR1 SGHNT and CDR2 YYREEE (reference sequence). The germline V and J ends were trimmed by 2 bases and 6 bases, with 17 bases remaining between them. The CDR3 here is CASSFPLSGEQTQYF. Here the CDR3 DNA reads TGTGCCAGCAGCTTTCCCTTATCAGGTGAACAGACCCAGTACTTC.

The chain combines TRBV7-2 with TRBJ2-7, with 9 bases identical to TRBD1. The V and J ends lost 5 bases and 5 bases, in that order; junction bases with no gene match: 7. The germline V gene encodes CDR1 SGHTA and CDR2 FQGNSA. The CDR3 spans 14 residues. The CDR3 loop is CASSRDRAGNEQYF. The CDR3 DNA reads TGTGCCAGCAGCCGGGACAGGGCTGGAAACGAGCAGTACTTC.

There are a few counts of this clone. The chain joins TRBV5-1 to TRBJ2-2, with TRBD1 matching 8 bases. Germline V CDR1 and CDR2: SGHRS, YFSETQ. The CDR3 length is 15 residues. V shed 6 bases and J 3 bases; nucleotides not matched to a gene: 7. The DNA for the CDR3 is TGCGCCAGCAATGAGGACAGGGCCGACACCGGGGAGCTGTTTTTT. It specifies CASNEDRADTGELFF.

The V gene is TRBV5-1, the J gene TRBJ2-5, with 9 bases lining up with TRBD1. Germline-derived CDR1 and CDR2 are SGHRS and YFSETQ. With V trimmed by 0 bases and J by 2 bases, 5 bases remained unmatched. This CDR3 has 16 residues. This chain's CDR3 is CASSLGTGDPQETQYF. CDR3 DNA: TGCGCCAGCAGCTTGGGGACAGGGGACCCTCAAGAGACCCAGTACTTC.

The rearrangement joins TRBV30 to TRBJ2-3; possible D gene TRBD2, 5 bases. Germline V lookup: CDR1 GTSNPN, CDR2 SVGIG (reference sequence). The CDR3 runs to 13 residues. Deletions cut 2 bases from V and 5 bases from J, with 11 bases between. CDR3 sequence reads: CAWSSSGGDTQYF. CDR3 nucleotide sequence: TGTGCCTGGAGTTCAAGCGGAGGAGATACGCAGTATTTT.

The chain carries TRBV6-6 and TRBJ2-7, with 7 bases lining up with TRBD2. Germline CDR1 and CDR2: MNHNY and SVGAGI (reference sequence). This CDR3 has 16 residues. V lost 5 bases and J lost 5; bases outside the gene matches: 15. CDR3 loop: CASSPPRGAGLNEQYF. CDR3 DNA: TGTGCCAGCAGTCCCCCTCGCGGTGCGGGACTAAACGAGCAGTACTTC.

In DNA, the CDR3 is TGTGCCAGCAGCACTAGTCCCTCCCGAAGGGGAAACGAGCAGTACTTC. Translated: CASSTSPSRRGNEQYF. V and J are TRBV5-6 and TRBJ2-7; perhaps D is TRBD1 or TRBD2 (5 bases each). The CDR3 contains 16 residues. In germline, CDR1 is SGHDT, CDR2 YYEEEE. The germline V and J ends were trimmed by 4 bases and 5 bases, with 22 bases remaining between them.

The chain has TRBV6-5 and TRBJ2-7, with 11 positions matching TRBD1. V lost 11 bases to trimming and J lost 1 base; unmatched junction nucleotides: 10. This CDR3 has 15 residues. CDR1 is MNHEY, CDR2 SVGAGI, per germline. CDR3 DNA: TGTGCCGCCGGTCCGGGACAGGGGGTTTCCTACGAGCAGTACTTC. This sequence encodes CAAGPGQGVSYEQYF.

The chain couples TRBV5-4 to TRBJ1-1; D not resolved. Germline loops: CDR1 SGHNT, CDR2 YYREEE (reference sequence). V was cut by 1 base and J by 0 bases, with 10 bases left in between. This CDR3 region has 15 residues. CDR3 DNA sequence: TGTGCCAGCAGCTTGTCTGTGGGGATGAACACTGAAGCTTTCTTT. This codes for CASSLSVGMNTEAFF.

V and J are TRBV6-5 and TRBJ1-1; 8 nucleotides match TRBD1. In germline, CDR1 is MNHEY, CDR2 SVGAGI. CDR3 length: 13 residues. The V segment lost 8 bases and the J segment 0 bases; nucleotides outside the gene matches: 2. The CDR3 region is CASGTGLNTEAFF. The CDR3 nucleotides read TGTGCCAGCGGGACAGGACTGAACACTGAAGCTTTCTTT.

The sample holds a few counts of this clone. The V call is TRBV2, the J call TRBJ2-3; tentatively, D is TRBD2 (6 bases). CDR3 length equals 13 residues. V gave up 8 bases and J gave up 0 bases, with 9 bases separating them. CDR1 is SNHLY, CDR2 FYNNEI, per germline. Here the CDR3 reads CASSGTSTDTQYF. DNA of the CDR3: TGTGCCAGCTCCGGGACTAGCACAGATACGCAGTATTTT.

The genes are TRBV5-5 and TRBJ1-2; TRBD1 might be the D (6 bases). From germline, CDR1 is SGHKS and CDR2 YYEKEE (reference sequence). Trimming took 7 bases from V and 5 from J, leaving 21 bases between them. This CDR3 has 15 residues. CDR3 sequence: CASLRGPGGLYGYTF. The CDR3 bases are TGTGCCAGCCTACGGGGGCCCGGAGGGTTATATGGCTACACCTTC.

The V call is TRBV30, the J call TRBJ1-2; D might be TRBD1 (6 bases). Germline V gene data show CDR1 as GTSNPN and CDR2 as SVGIG (reference sequence). Trimming shortened V by 1 base and J by 7 bases, and 10 bases separated the two germline ends. The CDR3 is made up of 12 amino acids. The CDR3 reads CAWSGGGGGYTF. The DNA of the CDR3 is TGTGCCTGGAGTGGAGGGGGGGGTGGCTACACCTTC. Drawing the rest from reference TRBV30 and TRBJ1-2, the complete variable domain is SQTIHQWPATLVQPVGSPLSLECTVEGTSNPNLYWYRQAAGRGLQLLFYSVGIGQISSEVPQNLSASRPQDRQFILSSKKLLLSDSGFYLCAWSGGGGGYTFGSGTRLTVV.